This T cell receptor (beta chain) comes out of a study of cytomegalovirus exposure and HLA in healthy donors. Study-wide findings and caveats: TRBV6-2, TRBV6-3 and some other V segments were excluded as indistinguishable. In an earlier analysis, productive rearrangement rates for most beta V segments clustered near 87% or 30%.

The PCR ran on 60 Vbeta and 13 Jbeta primers. Only in-frame clones appear in the TCRdb table, and some are missing; sequencing was by immunoSEQ multiplex PCR. The table includes approximately 130,000 clones, about 80% detected once. Turning to this clone: Its antigen is currently unknown.

Donors likely had unrecorded immune exposures despite being nominally healthy when sampled. Germline V gene lookup returns CDR1 SGHVS and CDR2 FQNEAQ. Trimming cost V 0 bases and J 0 bases, with 10 bases left between them. The CDR3 is 16 residues long. This sequence was found in a man between 18 and 35 years old in good health and CMV-seronegative. This chain connects TRBV7-8 to TRBJ2-3; TRBD1 is a possible D gene (6 bases). The sequencing input was PBMCs. The CDR3 DNA sequence: TGTGCCAGCAGCTTAGCGGTGGGGGCTAGCACAGATACGCAGTATTTT. It codes for CASSLAVGASTDTQYF.